This T cell receptor beta chain appears in the sequencing data of a study of CXCR3-negative and CXCR3-positive naive CD8 T cells. General study points: Hydrophobicity of TRB CDR3s was greater in CXCR3-positive naive cells than in CXCR3-negative naive cells.

Germline V CDR1 and CDR2: SGHNT, YENEEA. The CDR3 spans 15 residues. The TRB libraries of cDNA were built by UMI-labeled 5' RACE. TCRdb re-called the 5' RACE reads; every CDR3 protein appears as one record, without DNA. The sample table includes some 53,000 distinct CDR3 sequences. As to this clonotype: Its antigen remains unidentified.

This sequence joins TRBV11-3 and TRBJ2-1; TCRdb designates TRBD1, a call that cannot be tested without DNA. The clonotype was recovered from a human donor in good health. Some clones in this sample may be carry-over from other donors' samples. Sequencing used naive CXCR3+ CD8+ T cells from blood. Stated subset: CD45RO-CCR7+CD27+CD95- naive CD8+ T cells expressing CXCR3 (TNR3+). Here the CDR3 reads CASSPRGSSYNEQFF.